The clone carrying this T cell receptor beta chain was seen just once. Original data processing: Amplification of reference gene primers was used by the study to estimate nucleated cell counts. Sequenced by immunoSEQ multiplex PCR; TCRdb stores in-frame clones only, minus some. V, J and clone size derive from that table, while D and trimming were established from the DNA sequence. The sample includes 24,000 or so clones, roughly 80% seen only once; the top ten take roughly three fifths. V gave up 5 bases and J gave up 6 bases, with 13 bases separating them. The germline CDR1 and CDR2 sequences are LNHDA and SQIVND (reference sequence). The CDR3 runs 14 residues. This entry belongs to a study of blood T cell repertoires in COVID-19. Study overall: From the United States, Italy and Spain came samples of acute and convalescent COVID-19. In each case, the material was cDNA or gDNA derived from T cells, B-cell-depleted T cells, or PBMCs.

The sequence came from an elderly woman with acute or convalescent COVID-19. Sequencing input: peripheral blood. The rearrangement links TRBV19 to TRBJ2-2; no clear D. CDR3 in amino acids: CASSPLITAGELFF. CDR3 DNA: TGTGCCAGTAGTCCCCTCATCACAGCCGGGGAGCTGTTTTTT.